The 17 T cell receptor beta chains presented below share a single source sample, sequenced in a study of shared clonotypes between healthy human individuals. TCRdb keeps only in-frame clones here, not all; method: immunoSEQ multiplex PCR. The sample yields 2 million to 2.5 million clones, 80% to 95% seen once. The sequencing input was naive CD4+ T cells from PBMCs. Subset denoted: CD45RA+ positively selected. All receptors derive from a man aged 18 to 35 in good health. Some clones in this sample may be carry-over from other donors' samples.

The J gene is TRBJ2-7, the V gene TRBV28; D is perhaps TRBD2 (6 bases). Trimming cost V 5 bases and J 2 bases, with 16 bases left between them. Germline loops: CDR1 MDHEN, CDR2 SYDVKM. This CDR3 is built from 15 residues. CDR3 residues: CASSAGLKRAYEQYF. CDR3 nucleotides: TGTGCCAGCAGTGCAGGACTAAAACGGGCCTACGAGCAGTACTTC.

This chain uses TRBV7-9 with TRBJ2-1, with 9 bases matching TRBD1. The germline V gene has CDR1 SEHNR and CDR2 FQNEAQ (reference sequence). The CDR3 extends over 16 amino acids. The trim removed 5 bases at V and 0 bases at J, leaving 5 bases unmatched. The CDR3 region is CASSAQDRGSYNEQFF. In nucleotides, the CDR3 is TGTGCCAGCAGCGCCCAGGACAGGGGCTCCTACAATGAGCAGTTCTTC.

This chain uses TRBV11-2 with TRBJ2-1, with TRBD2 matching 9 bases. Trimming cost V 3 bases and J 2 bases; bases outside gene matches: 2. CDR3 length equals 15 residues. Germline V gene sequence: CDR1 SGHAT, CDR2 FQNNGV. The CDR3 region has the DNA TGTGCCAGCAGCTTTAGCGGGAGCGCCTACAATGAGCAGTTCTTC. Translating it yields CASSFSGSAYNEQFF.

This clone was picked up a small number of times. The V and J genes are TRBV28 and TRBJ2-7, with 12 bases identical to TRBD2. This CDR3 has 16 amino acids. The germline CDR1 and CDR2 sequences are MDHEN and SYDVKM. V shed 6 bases, J shed 0 bases, and the junction held 6 bases outside the gene matches. Here the CDR3 reads CASRWTSGASSYEQYF. The CDR3 region has the DNA TGTGCCAGCAGATGGACTAGCGGGGCGAGCTCCTACGAGCAGTACTTC.

This clone was picked up one time. The chain has TRBV9 and TRBJ2-3; 9 bases agree with TRBD2. There are 19 residues in the CDR3. V dropped 0 bases and J dropped 4; count of bases not matched to a gene: 15. The V gene's germline CDR1 is SGDLS and CDR2 YYNGEE. The CDR3 nucleotides are TGTGCCAGCAGCGTAGGCCGTGGAAGGACGGCGGGAGGGCCAGATACGCAGTATTTT. Its translation: CASSVGRGRTAGGPDTQYF.

The CDR3 loop reads CASMDVGNEKLFF. CDR3 in DNA: TGTGCCAGTATGGATGTCGGAAATGAAAAACTGTTTTTT. This sequence joins TRBV19 and TRBJ1-4; unclear D gene. Trimming took off 7 bases at V and 5 bases at J, with 11 bases between the two ends. This CDR3 is built from 13 residues. Germline values: CDR1 LNHDA, CDR2 SQIVND (reference sequence). The variable domain in full, with the rest retrieved from reference TRBV19 and TRBJ1-4, is DGGITQSPKYLFRKEGQNVTLSCEQNLNHDAMYWYRQDPGQGLRLIYYSQIVNDFQKGDIAEGYSVSREKKESFPLTVTSAQKNPTAFYLCASMDVGNEKLFFGSGTQLSVL.

There are a few counts of this clone. V is TRBV18 and J is TRBJ2-7, with TRBD2 identical over 10 bases. Trimming cost V 2 bases and J 0 bases; bases outside gene matches: 1. The germline CDR1 and CDR2 sequences are KGHSH and LQKENI. This CDR3 region has 15 residues. The CDR3 DNA sequence: TGTGCCAGCTCACCAGTAGCGGGAGGCTCCTACGAGCAGTACTTC. Translating gives CASSPVAGGSYEQYF. Filled out from reference TRBV18 and TRBJ2-7, the complete variable domain reads NAGVMQNPRHLVRRRGQEARLRCSPMKGHSHVYWYRQLPEEGLKFMVYLQKENIIDESGMPKERFSAEFPKEGPSILRIQQVVRGDSAAYFCASSPVAGGSYEQYFGPGTRLTVT.

The V call is TRBV10-1, the J call TRBJ2-6; D may be TRBD1 or TRBD2 (5 bases each). Germline lookup yields CDR1 WNHNN and CDR2 SYGVQD (reference sequence). V was trimmed by 0 bases and J by 2 bases, leaving 5 bases between them. The CDR3 length is 15 residues. The CDR3 here is CASSESGAGANVLTF. The CDR3 coding sequence is TGCGCCAGCAGTGAGTCGGGGGCTGGGGCCAACGTCCTGACTTTC.

The V call is TRBV28, the J call TRBJ2-1, with TRBD1 matching over 9 bases. CDR3 length: 15 amino acids. V shed 7 bases and J 2 bases; nucleotides not matched to a gene: 6. Germline V CDR1 and CDR2: MDHEN, SYDVKM. This chain's CDR3 is CASITGGSTYNEQFF. The CDR3 nucleotides are TGTGCCAGCATAACAGGGGGCTCCACCTACAATGAGCAGTTCTTC.

CDR3 amino acids: CASSTRPPQVGPGNTIYF. The CDR3 DNA is TGTGCCAGTAGTACCCGGCCCCCTCAGGTGGGCCCTGGAAACACCATATATTTT. The V call is TRBV19, the J call TRBJ1-3; D gene uncertain. Germline V CDR1 and CDR2: LNHDA, SQIVND (reference sequence). The CDR3 has 18 residues. The germline V and J ends were trimmed by 4 bases and 2 bases, with 21 bases remaining between them. Combining the CDR3 with reference TRBV19 and TRBJ1-3 gives the whole variable domain DGGITQSPKYLFRKEGQNVTLSCEQNLNHDAMYWYRQDPGQGLRLIYYSQIVNDFQKGDIAEGYSVSREKKESFPLTVTSAQKNPTAFYLCASSTRPPQVGPGNTIYFGEGSWLTVV.

The CDR3 DNA sequence: TGCGCCAGCAGCAACGGCCGCGGGGGGAGAGATACGCAGTATTTT. Protein sequence: CASSNGRGGRDTQYF. This chain uses TRBV5-1 with TRBJ2-3, with TRBD2 matching 8 bases. With V trimmed by 4 bases and J by 5 bases, 9 bases remained unmatched. Looked up from germline, CDR1 is SGHRS and CDR2 is YFSETQ. This CDR3 has 15 residues. Based on the CDR3 plus reference TRBV5-1 and TRBJ2-3, the full variable domain is KAGVTQTPRYLIKTRGQQVTLSCSPISGHRSVSWYQQTPGQGLQFLFEYFSETQRNKGNFPGRFSGRQFSNSRSEMNVSTLELGDSALYLCASSNGRGGRDTQYFGPGTRLTVL.

CDR3 sequence reads: CATSTRQPAQPQHF. The CDR3 region has the DNA TGTGCCACCAGCACGAGACAGCCCGCACAGCCCCAGCATTTT. The rearrangement joins TRBV15 to TRBJ1-5, with D possibly matching TRBD1 (5 bases). The CDR3 length is 14 residues. CDR1 and CDR2 (germline): LNHNV, YYDKDF (reference sequence). Trimming cost V 4 bases and J 7 bases, with 14 bases left between them.

This clone was recorded a few times. The sample contains more than one DNA sequence encoding this CDR3. The CDR3 nucleotides read TGTGCCAGCAGCTTAGGACGCACAGATACGCAGTATTTT. Its translation is CASSLGRTDTQYF. The V gene is TRBV11-2, the J gene TRBJ2-3; D uncertain. Trimming took 1 base from V and 1 from J, leaving 3 bases between them. Per germline, CDR1 SGHAT and CDR2 FQNNGV. This CDR3 region has 13 residues. The whole variable domain, filled in from reference TRBV11-2 and TRBJ2-3, reads EAGVAQSPRYKIIEKRQSVAFWCNPISGHATLYWYQQILGQGPKLLIQFQNNGVVDDSQLPKDRFSAERLKGVDSTLKIQPAKLEDSAVYLCASSLGRTDTQYFGPGTRLTVL.

The chain recombines TRBV5-1 with TRBJ1-1; possibly TRBD1 for D (5 bases). The CDR3 consists of 17 residues. Deletions cut 2 bases from V and 4 bases from J, with 21 bases between. Germline V gene lookup returns CDR1 SGHRS and CDR2 YFSETQ. In nucleotides, the CDR3 is TGCGCCAGCAGCTTTGGGCCAGGGTTGACGATGGGCACTGAAGCTTTCTTT. It is translated as CASSFGPGLTMGTEAFF.

J is TRBJ2-1 and V is TRBV7-9, with TRBD1 matching 9 bases. The CDR3 sequence is 19 residues long. Germline lookup yields CDR1 SEHNR and CDR2 FQNEAQ (reference sequence). The J segment lost 1 base and the V segment lost 4 bases, leaving 14 bases of the junction unmatched. The CDR3 protein is CASSSRTGGKGLSYNEQFF. The CDR3 nucleotides are TGTGCCAGCAGCTCCCGAACAGGGGGCAAGGGTTTGTCCTACAATGAGCAGTTCTTC.

In this sample, this clone turned up once. This sequence joins TRBV5-1 and TRBJ1-2; no firm D call. Trimming removed 7 bases at V and 4 bases at J, with 11 bases between. This CDR3 has 12 residues. Per the germline V gene, CDR1 is SGHRS and CDR2 is YFSETQ. The CDR3 spells CASQDEAYGYTF. The CDR3 DNA sequence: TGCGCCAGCCAGGACGAGGCCTATGGCTACACCTTC.

The V gene is TRBV7-2, the J gene TRBJ2-7, with 7 bases lining up with TRBD2. This CDR3 has 18 amino acids. Looked up from germline, CDR1 is SGHTA and CDR2 is FQGNSA. The trim removed 1 base at V and 6 bases at J, leaving 18 bases unmatched. The chain's CDR3 is CASSLVGRASGVPLEQYF. For the CDR3, the DNA is TGTGCCAGCAGCTTAGTGGGTCGGGCGAGCGGGGTCCCTCTCGAGCAGTACTTC.